This T cell receptor (beta chain) was identified in a study of shared clonotypes between healthy human individuals. Study-wide results and limits: Blood was the sole source, and tissue repertoires probably differ.

Generated by immunoSEQ multiplex PCR, the TCRdb table keeps only in-frame clones and is missing some. The sample consists of some 900,000 clones, around three quarters of them appearing once. Points on this clone: Its specificity is not known.

Germline CDR1 is SQVTM and CDR2 is ANQGSEA. Trimming at V came to 7 bases and at J to 3 bases, leaving 9 bases not matched to a gene. CDR3 length equals 15 residues. The chain combines TRBV29-1 with TRBJ2-3, with 11 positions matching TRBD2. The clonotype comes from a young man in good health. The sample taken for sequencing was memory CD4+ T cells sorted from blood. Subset specified: CD45RA-negative fraction. The CDR3 sequence is CSAIIAGGTTDTQYF. In DNA form, the CDR3 reads TGCAGCGCGATCATAGCGGGAGGGACGACAGATACGCAGTATTTT.